The present T cell receptor beta chain was sequenced within a study of cytomegalovirus exposure and HLA in healthy donors. Background on the study: Assignment to the Caucasian-associated ancestry cluster applied to about 80% of the 350 to 500 genotyped donors. The study, taken as a whole, reports: Further analysis was carried out later, and it showed several of the most significant clusters appearing linked to common viral pathogens.

Comments on this clone: Its antigen is undetermined.

In the PCR, 60 Vbeta and 13 Jbeta primers were used. The assay was immunoSEQ multiplex PCR, and TCRdb's table has in-frame clones only and misses some. Of around 280,000 clones in the sample, around 90% were seen once. The sequenced sample was PBMCs. This clonotype originated in a woman between 18 and 30 years old in good health and CMV-seronegative.

The CDR3 sequence is CASSLAVSGEAFF. DNA of the CDR3: TGCGCCAGCAGCTTGGCCGTCTCAGGGGAGGCTTTCTTT. This sequence joins TRBV5-1 and TRBJ1-1; TRBD1 might be the D (6 bases). The CDR3 is 13 amino acids. Trimming left V 0 bases short and J 11 bases short, with 14 bases between. CDR1 and CDR2 from the germline V gene are SGHRS and YFSETQ.